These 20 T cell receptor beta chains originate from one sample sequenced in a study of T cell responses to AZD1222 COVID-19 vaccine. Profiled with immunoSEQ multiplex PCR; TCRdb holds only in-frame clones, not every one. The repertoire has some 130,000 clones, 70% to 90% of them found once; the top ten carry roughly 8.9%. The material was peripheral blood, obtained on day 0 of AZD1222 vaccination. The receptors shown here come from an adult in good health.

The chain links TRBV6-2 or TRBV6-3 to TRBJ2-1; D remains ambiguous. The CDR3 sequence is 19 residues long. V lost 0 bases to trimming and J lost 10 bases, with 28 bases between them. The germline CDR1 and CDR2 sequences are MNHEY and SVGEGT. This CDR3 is CASSYSSGRGFRLDGEQFF. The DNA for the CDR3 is TGTGCCAGCAGTTACTCGAGTGGTCGTGGGTTCCGGCTGGACGGGGAGCAGTTCTTC.

In DNA, the CDR3 is TGTGCCAGCAGCCAAGAACCTGCCCAATCGAGAGGGAATGAGCAGTTCTTC. Translation gives CASSQEPAQSRGNEQFF. The chain recombines TRBV14 with TRBJ2-1; possibly TRBD2 for D (5 bases). Germline assignment: CDR1 SGHDN and CDR2 FVKESK. This CDR3 is 17 amino acids long. V gave up 0 bases and J gave up 7 bases, with 19 bases separating them.

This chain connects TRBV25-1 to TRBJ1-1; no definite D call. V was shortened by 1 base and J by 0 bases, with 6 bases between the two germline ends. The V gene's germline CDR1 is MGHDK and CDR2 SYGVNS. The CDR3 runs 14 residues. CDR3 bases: TGTGCCAGCAGTGAATTGGACTTGAACACTGAAGCTTTCTTT. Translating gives CASSELDLNTEAFF.

The CDR3 coding sequence is TGTGCCAGCAGGTTAGGGGGTCTTTCCTACAATGAGCAGTTCTTC. This encodes CASRLGGLSYNEQFF. V is TRBV27 and J is TRBJ2-1; weak D call: TRBD1 (6 bases). In germline, CDR1 is MNHEY, CDR2 SMNVEV (reference sequence). The length of the CDR3 is 15 residues. V lost 6 bases and J lost 1, with 13 bases in between.

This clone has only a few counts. The DNA for the CDR3 is TGTGCCACCAGCAGAGAACAGGGCCAAGAGACCCAGTACTTC. It translates to CATSREQGQETQYF. The V and J genes are TRBV15 and TRBJ2-5; a weak D match, TRBD1 (6 bases). In germline, CDR1 is LNHNV, CDR2 YYDKDF (reference sequence). The CDR3 runs 14 residues. V was clipped by 0 bases and J by 1 base, with 6 bases between them.

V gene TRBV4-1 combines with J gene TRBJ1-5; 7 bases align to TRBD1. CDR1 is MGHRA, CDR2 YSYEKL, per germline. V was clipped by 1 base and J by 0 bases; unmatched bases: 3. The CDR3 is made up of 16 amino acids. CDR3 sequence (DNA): TGCGCCAGCAGCCAAGCTGGGACAGCTAGCAATCAGCCCCAGCATTTT. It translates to CASSQAGTASNQPQHF.

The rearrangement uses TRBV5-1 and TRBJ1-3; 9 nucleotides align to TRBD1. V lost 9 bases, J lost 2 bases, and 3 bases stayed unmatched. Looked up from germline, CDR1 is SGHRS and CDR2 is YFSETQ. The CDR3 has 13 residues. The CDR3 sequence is CANNRGPGNTIYF. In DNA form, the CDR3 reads TGCGCCAACAACAGGGGGCCTGGAAACACCATATATTTT.

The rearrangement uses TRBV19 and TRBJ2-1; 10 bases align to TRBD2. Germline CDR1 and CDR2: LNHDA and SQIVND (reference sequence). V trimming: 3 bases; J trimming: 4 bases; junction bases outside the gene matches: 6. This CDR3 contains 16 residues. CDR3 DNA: TGTGCCAGTAGTATCTCTAGCGGGGGAATTTACAATGAGCAGTTCTTC. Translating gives CASSISSGGIYNEQFF.

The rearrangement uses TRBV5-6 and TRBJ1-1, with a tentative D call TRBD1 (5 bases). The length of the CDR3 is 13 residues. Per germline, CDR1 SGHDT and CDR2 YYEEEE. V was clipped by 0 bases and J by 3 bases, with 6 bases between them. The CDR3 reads CASSLGGDTEAFF. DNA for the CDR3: TGTGCCAGCAGCTTGGGGGGCGACACTGAAGCTTTCTTT.

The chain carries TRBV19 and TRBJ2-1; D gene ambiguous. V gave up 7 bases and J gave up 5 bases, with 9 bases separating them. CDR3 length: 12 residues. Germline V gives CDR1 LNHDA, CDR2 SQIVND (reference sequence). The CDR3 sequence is CASNDVNNEQFF. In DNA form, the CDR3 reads TGTGCCAGTAATGATGTGAACAATGAGCAGTTCTTC.

The CDR3 reads CASSLNRGQTNTEAFF. The CDR3 DNA follows: TGTGCCAGCAGCTTGAACCGGGGCCAGACGAACACTGAAGCTTTCTTT. The chain joins TRBV5-6 to TRBJ1-1, with D possibly being TRBD1 (5 bases). Germline assignment: CDR1 SGHDT and CDR2 YYEEEE. The CDR3 is made up of 16 amino acids. V was clipped by 1 base and J by 1 base, with 14 bases between them.

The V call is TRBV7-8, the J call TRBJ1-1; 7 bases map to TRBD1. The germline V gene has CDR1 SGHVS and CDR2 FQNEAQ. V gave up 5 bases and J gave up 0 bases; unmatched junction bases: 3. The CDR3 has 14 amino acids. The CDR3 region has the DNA TGTGCCAGCAGCCCGGACAGGCTGAACACTGAAGCTTTCTTT. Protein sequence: CASSPDRLNTEAFF. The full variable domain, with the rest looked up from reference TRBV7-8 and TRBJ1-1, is GAGVSQSPRYKVAKRGQDVALRCDPISGHVSLFWYQQALGQGPEFLTYFQNEAQLDKSGLPSDRFFAERPEGSVSTLKIQRTQQEDSAVYLCASSPDRLNTEAFFGQGTRLTVV.

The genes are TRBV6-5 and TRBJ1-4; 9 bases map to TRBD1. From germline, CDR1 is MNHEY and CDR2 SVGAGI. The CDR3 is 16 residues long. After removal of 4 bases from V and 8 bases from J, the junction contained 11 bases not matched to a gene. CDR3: CASSSLGGTGREKLFF. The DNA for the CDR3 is TGTGCCAGCAGTTCTCTTGGCGGGACAGGGCGGGAAAAACTGTTTTTT.

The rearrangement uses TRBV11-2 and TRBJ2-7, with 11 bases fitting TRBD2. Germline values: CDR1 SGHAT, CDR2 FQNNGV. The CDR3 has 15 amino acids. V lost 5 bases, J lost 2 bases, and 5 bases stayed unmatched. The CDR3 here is CASSGRLAGPYEQYF. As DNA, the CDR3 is TGTGCCAGCAGCGGGCGACTAGCGGGACCCTACGAGCAGTACTTC.

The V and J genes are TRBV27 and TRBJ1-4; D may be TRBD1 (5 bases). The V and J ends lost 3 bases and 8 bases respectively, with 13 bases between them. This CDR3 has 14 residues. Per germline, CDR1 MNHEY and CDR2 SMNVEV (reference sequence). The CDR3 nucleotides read TGTGCCAGCAGTTTGGTGCAGGGCAGGGAAAAACTGTTTTTT. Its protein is CASSLVQGREKLFF.

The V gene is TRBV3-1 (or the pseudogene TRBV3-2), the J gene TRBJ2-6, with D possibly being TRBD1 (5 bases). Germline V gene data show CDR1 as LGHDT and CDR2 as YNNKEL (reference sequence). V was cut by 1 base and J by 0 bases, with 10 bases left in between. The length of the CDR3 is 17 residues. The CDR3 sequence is CASSQVQASSGANVLTF. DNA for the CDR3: TGTGCCAGCAGCCAAGTACAGGCTAGCTCTGGGGCCAACGTCCTGACTTTC.

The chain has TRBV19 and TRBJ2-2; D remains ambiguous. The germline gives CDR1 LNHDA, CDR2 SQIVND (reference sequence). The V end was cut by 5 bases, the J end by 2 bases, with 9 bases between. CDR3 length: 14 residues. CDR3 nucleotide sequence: TGTGCCAGTAGTGTCGACCTAAACACCGGGGAGCTGTTTTTT. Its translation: CASSVDLNTGELFF.

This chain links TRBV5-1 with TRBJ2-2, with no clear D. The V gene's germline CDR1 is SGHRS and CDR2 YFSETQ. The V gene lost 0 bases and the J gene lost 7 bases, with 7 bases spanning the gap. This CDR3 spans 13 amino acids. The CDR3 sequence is CASSLEGNGELFF. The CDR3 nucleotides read TGCGCCAGCAGCTTGGAGGGTAACGGGGAGCTGTTTTTT.

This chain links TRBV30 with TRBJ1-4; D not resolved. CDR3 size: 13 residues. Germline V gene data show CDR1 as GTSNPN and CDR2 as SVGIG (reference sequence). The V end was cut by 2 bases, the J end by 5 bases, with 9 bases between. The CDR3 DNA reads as TGTGCCTGGAGTAGGATTAGAAATGAAAAACTGTTTTTT. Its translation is CAWSRIRNEKLFF.

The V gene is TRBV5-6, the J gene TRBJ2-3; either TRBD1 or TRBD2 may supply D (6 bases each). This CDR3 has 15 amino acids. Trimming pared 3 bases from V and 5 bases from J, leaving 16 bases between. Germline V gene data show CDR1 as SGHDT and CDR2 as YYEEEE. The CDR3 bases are TGTGCCAGCAGCTCCTCAGAGGGGGAGGAAGATACGCAGTATTTT. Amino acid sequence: CASSSSEGEEDTQYF.